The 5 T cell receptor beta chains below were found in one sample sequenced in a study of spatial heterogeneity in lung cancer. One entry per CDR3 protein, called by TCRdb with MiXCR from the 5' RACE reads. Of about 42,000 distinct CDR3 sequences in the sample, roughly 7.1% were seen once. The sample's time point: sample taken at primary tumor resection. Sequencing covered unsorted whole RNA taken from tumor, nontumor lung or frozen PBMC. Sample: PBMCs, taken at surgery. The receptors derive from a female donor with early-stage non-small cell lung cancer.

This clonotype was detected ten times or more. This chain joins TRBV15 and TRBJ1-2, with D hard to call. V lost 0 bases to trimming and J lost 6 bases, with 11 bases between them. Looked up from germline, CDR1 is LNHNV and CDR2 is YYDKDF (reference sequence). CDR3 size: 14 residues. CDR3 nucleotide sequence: TGTGCCACCAGCAGAGAGGGGAGAGTGAATGGCTACACCTTC. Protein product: CATSREGRVNGYTF.

The chain's CDR3 is CASSVGEGQPYEQYF. In nucleotides, the CDR3 is TGTGCCAGCAGCGTGGGGGAGGGTCAACCCTACGAGCAGTACTTC. The chain combines TRBV9 with TRBJ2-7, with TRBD2 matching over 7 bases. Looked up from germline, CDR1 is SGDLS and CDR2 is YYNGEE. The CDR3 consists of 15 residues. The junction had 7 bases not matched to a gene; V was cut back by 2 bases and J by 2 bases.

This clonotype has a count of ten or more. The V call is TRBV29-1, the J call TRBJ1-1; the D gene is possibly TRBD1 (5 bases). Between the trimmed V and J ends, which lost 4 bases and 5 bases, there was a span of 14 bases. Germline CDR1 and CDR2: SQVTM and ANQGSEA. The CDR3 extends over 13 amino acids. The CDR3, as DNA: TGCAGCGTTGCCGAGACAGCGGGGACTGAAGCTTTCTTT. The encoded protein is CSVAETAGTEAFF.

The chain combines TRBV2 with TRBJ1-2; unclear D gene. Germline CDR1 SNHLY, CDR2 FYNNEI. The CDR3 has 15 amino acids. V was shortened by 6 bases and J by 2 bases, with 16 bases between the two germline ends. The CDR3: CASRVEGPRNYGYTF. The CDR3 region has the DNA TGTGCCAGCAGGGTAGAAGGTCCCCGGAACTATGGCTACACCTTC.

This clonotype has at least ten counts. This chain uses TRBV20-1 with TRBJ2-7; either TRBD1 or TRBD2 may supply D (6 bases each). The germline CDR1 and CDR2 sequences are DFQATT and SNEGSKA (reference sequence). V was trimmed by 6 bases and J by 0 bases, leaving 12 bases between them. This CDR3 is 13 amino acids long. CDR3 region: CSALTGASYEQYF. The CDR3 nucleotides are TGCAGTGCCCTCACGGGGGCCTCCTACGAGCAGTACTTC.